This TCR beta chain was observed in a study of shared clonotypes between healthy human individuals (dated by TCRdb to between 2020 and 2021). Background for the entire study: The cohort comprised two women and a few men aged 18 to 49 years. Per donor, three plates each were used for CD4 naive and CD4 memory, two for CD8 naive, and one for CD8 memory. The study deeply sequenced blood TCR repertoires of five healthy adults to estimate repertoire size and the extent of clonotype sharing between individuals. Different laboratories and diverse techniques were used to prepare libraries and sequence TCR repertoires, to increase sequencing depth and limit assay-specific biases. Each donor's leukapheresis produced roughly between roughly 0.94 and 9.5 billion PBMCs.

CD8 naive samples were obtained by positive selection for CCR7 among CD45RO-negative cells, yielding a CD45RA+CCR7+ population from which TemRA cells were excluded. Donors were healthy HIV-negative adults with no recently reported acute infections or vaccinations. Only Caucasian adults living in Nashville, Tennessee, USA were represented among the donors. After blood collection by leukapheresis, PBMCs were isolated using Ficoll-Histopaque density gradient centrifugation and then cryopreserved in the vapor phase of liquid nitrogen. Analytical flow cytometry was used to check the purity and quantity of every magnetically sorted T cell population. Genomic DNA was isolated from every sorted fraction and measured by UV absorbance on a Nanodrop 2000c. Note on this clone: Its antigen has not been determined. No much larger clone exists at a distance of one base, and base qualities are not known.

TCR CDR3 regions were amplified from genomic DNA by multiplex PCR using the deep immunoSEQ assay. Genomic DNA extracted from each cell subset was distributed evenly over all wells of several immunoSEQ 96-well plates, and each plate served as one replicate. For sorted subsets, each replicate PCR was loaded with about 0.2 ug genomic DNA, equivalent to 30,000 or so T cell genomes. Purified libraries were quantified with a Qubit 3.0 fluorometer, sized on a Bioanalyzer 2100, and re-quantified with the KAPA Library Quantification kit. Each immunoSEQ 96-well plate was sequenced on its own single-read 150-cycle Illumina NextSeq 550 flow cell. In the paper's pipeline: Because only junctional sequences without quality scores were contained in the immunoSEQ output, filtering matching that applied to full-length reads could not be performed. To assign V/J genes and CDR3, sequences were annotated using PyIR, a Python wrapper for IgBLAST v1.9, with IMGT germline references. Any read was removed if the V/J assignment was weak (E-value above 1e-6), the CDR3 was missing, or the read contained stop codons, out-of-frame junctions, or ambiguous translated residues. V3J clonotypes were defined by identical inferred V gene, J gene, and CDR3 amino acid sequence. Percentage overlap between repertoires was computed as shared unique clonotypes divided by the size of the smaller repertoire. RTK rarefaction, the Chao1 estimator, and Recon v2.1 estimates of unobserved clonotypes were used to assess repertoire richness. OLGA was used to compute generation probabilities for all TCRbeta clonotypes that the gDNA method yielded from a handful of donors. TCRdb took this table from immuneACCESS and kept in-frame rearrangements with V and J called. Such tables lack part of the clones; where checked against another copy, unresolved V genes explain under half of the gap, and the rest is unexplained. V, J and clone size were drawn from that table, and D and trimming were deduced from the DNA. This sample holds fewer than 1 million clones; approximately 97% were observed only once. Roughly 0.23% of the sample belongs to the ten largest clones.

V sheds 0 bases and J sheds 5 bases, leaving 17 bases between their ends. The CDR3 measures 17 amino acids from cysteine to phenylalanine. This entry keeps only the CDR3 DNA: 51 bases, framed from base 1. From a lookup of the germline V gene (reference sequence), CDR1 and CDR2 are LNHDA and SQIVND. Study-level results and caveats: Only blood was sampled, and tissue TCR repertoires likely differ from those in blood. Pairwise subsampling led to the expectation that sequencing depth would affect the degree of clonotype sharing among donors. Rarefaction of sorted-subset datasets indicated incomplete sequencing despite the large sequencing depth. Across a handful of donors, approximately 5% of naive CD4, roughly 3.4% of naive CD8, 2% to 2.5% of memory CD4, and roughly 0.4% of memory CD8 clonotypes were shared. Naive subsets generally had larger estimated clonotype richness than memory subsets. Because the study included only a small number of donors, the genetic and exposure-history diversity represented was limited. Compared with non-shared clonotypes, the clonotypes found in all four sorted-subset donors had higher generation probabilities.

This TCR derives from a man younger than 45 in good health. Input material: naive CD8+ T cells sorted from blood. The cell subset or site label here, explained by the study, means: CD45RA+CCR7+. The V and J segments used are TRBV19 and TRBJ1-5, with no confident D gene call. The CDR3 in this case is CASSIEWAGEIYQPQHF. The nucleotide sequence is TGTGCCAGTAGTATAGAGTGGGCCGGTGAGATTTATCAGCCCCAGCATTTT.